This TCR beta chain was found in a study of blood T cell repertoires in COVID-19. In the original analysis: Amplification of reference gene primers was used by the study to estimate nucleated cell counts. Here immunoSEQ multiplex PCR was the method, and the copy in TCRdb shows in-frame clones only, minus some. From that table come the V and J calls and clone size; the DNA was used to work out D and trimming. The sample holds 500,000 or so clones, about nine tenths seen once. V lost 4 bases and J lost 11; bases outside the gene matches: 7. Germline CDR1 and CDR2: LGHDT and YNNKEL (reference sequence). CDR3 size: 12 residues. Individuals aged 18 to 89 years were recruited from 24 US areas. All recovered Cohort 3 donors got two negative PCRs, got clearance, or saw symptom resolution.

This TCR was sampled from a woman younger than 35 who had recovered from COVID-19. The sequenced material came from PBMCs or T cells enriched from blood (not recorded which). The gene calls are TRBV3-1 (or the pseudogene TRBV3-2) and TRBJ1-1; 7 positions match TRBD1. The CDR3 protein is CASSRQGNWAFF. CDR3 nucleotides: TGTGCCAGCAGCCGACAGGGTAATTGGGCTTTCTTT.